The clone carrying this T cell receptor beta chain has just one count. The CDR3 has 14 amino acids. With 7 bases removed from V and 1 base from J, the gap between germline ends came to 12 bases. The germline V gene has CDR1 MGHDK and CDR2 SYGVNS. RNA was extracted and reverse transcribed into cDNA as the sequencing template. Using immunoSEQ multiplex PCR, the repertoire was profiled, and TCRdb retains in-frame clones only, with some absent. Of under 300,000 clones in the sample, roughly two thirds were seen once. The data were taken from a study of CD8+ T cells in alopecia areata. The V and J genes are TRBV25-1 and TRBJ2-3; possibly TRBD1 or TRBD2 for D (7 bases each). This clonotype originated in a human donor with alopecia areata. The source material was CD4+ T cells sorted from blood, sampled at week 0. The CDR3: CASNPGGGTDTQYF. CDR3 in DNA: TGTGCCAGCAACCCAGGGGGGGGCACAGATACGCAGTATTTT.